The T cell receptor beta chain under discussion was sequenced for a study of blood T cell repertoires in COVID-19. Germline V lookup: CDR1 MNHEY, CDR2 SVGAGI. The CDR3 consists of 16 residues. V dropped 0 bases and J dropped 1 base, with 10 bases sitting between them. Authors' analysis steps: Estimates of nucleated cell counts were drawn from the amplification of reference gene primers. Measured with immunoSEQ multiplex PCR; TCRdb has only the in-frame clones, and not every one. V and J calls and clone size are given by that table; D and trimming were obtained from the DNA. Seen here are some 170,000 clones, approximately 85% observed once, and the top ten hold 0.85% to 1.2%.

The sample consisted of peripheral blood. V is TRBV6-5 and J is TRBJ1-5, with TRBD1 as a possible D gene (5 bases). This receptor was taken from a man aged 40-55 years with acute or convalescent COVID-19. CDR3 DNA: TGTGCCAGCAGTTACTCAGGGGTGGGAAGCAATCAGCCCCAGCATTTT. As protein: CASSYSGVGSNQPQHF.